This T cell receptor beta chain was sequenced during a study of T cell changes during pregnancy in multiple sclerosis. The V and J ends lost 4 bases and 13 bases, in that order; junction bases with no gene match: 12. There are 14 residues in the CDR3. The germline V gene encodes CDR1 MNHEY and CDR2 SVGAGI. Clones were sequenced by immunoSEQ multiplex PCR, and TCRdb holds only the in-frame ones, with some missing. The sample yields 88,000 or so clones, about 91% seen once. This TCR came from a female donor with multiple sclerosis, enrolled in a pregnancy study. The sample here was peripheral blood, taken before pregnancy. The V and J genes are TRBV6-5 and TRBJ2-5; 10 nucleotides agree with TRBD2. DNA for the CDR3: TGTGCCAGCAGTTCTGTGGGACTAGCGTTGGAAACGTACTTC. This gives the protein CASSSVGLALETYF.